One sample yielded the 8 T cell receptor beta chains listed below, sequenced in a study of T-cell memory formation after mild COVID-19. Each CDR3 protein is one row after TCRdb ran MiXCR on the 5' RACE reads. The sample yields more than 100,000 distinct CDR3 sequences, about 5.9% seen once. Sequencing input: PBMCs or a T cell subset sorted from them (not recorded which). Receptors originate from an adult woman who had mild COVID-19 (a few samples of this study predate the infection). Cell type and time point are not known.

This clonotype was observed many times. The chain carries TRBV5-1 and TRBJ2-7; D is undetermined. Germline CDR1 reads SGHRS; CDR2 reads YFSETQ. Trimming pared 3 bases from V and 5 bases from J, leaving 15 bases between. The CDR3 length is 14 residues. The CDR3 spells CASSSTVARDEQYF. The CDR3 nucleotides are TGCGCCAGCAGCTCGACGGTGGCCCGTGACGAGCAGTACTTC.

In this sample, this clonotype turned up a few times. This chain joins TRBV29-1 and TRBJ2-3; D perhaps matches TRBD1 (5 bases). Germline V lookup: CDR1 SQVTM, CDR2 ANQGSEA. The germline V and J ends were trimmed by 5 bases and 2 bases, with 8 bases remaining between them. This CDR3 spans 12 amino acids. The CDR3 here is CSVQGSTDTQYF. The DNA of the CDR3 is TGCAGCGTTCAGGGTTCCACAGATACGCAGTATTTT.

V is TRBV20-1 and J is TRBJ2-7; 7 bases fit TRBD1. CDR1 is DFQATT, CDR2 SNEGSKA, per germline (reference sequence). The CDR3 spans 13 residues. With 3 bases clipped from V and 2 bases from J, the junction kept 4 bases outside the gene matches. CDR3 DNA: TGCAGTGCTAGTTCCAGGGGGACCTACGAGCAGTACTTC. Its protein is CSASSRGTYEQYF.

This clonotype was recorded a few times. This rearrangement joins TRBV7-9 to TRBJ2-1, with D uncertain. Between the trimmed V and J ends, which lost 3 bases and 3 bases, there was a span of 6 bases. The CDR3 runs 13 residues. Germline assignment: CDR1 SEHNR and CDR2 FQNEAQ (reference sequence). CDR3 sequence: CASSFDHYNEQFF. Written as DNA, the CDR3 is TGTGCCAGCAGCTTCGATCACTACAATGAGCAGTTCTTC.

This clonotype has just a few counts. The chain employs TRBV6-1 and TRBJ2-1, with D possibly TRBD1 on 5 matching bases. The germline V gene encodes CDR1 MNHNS and CDR2 SASEGT. V lost 3 bases, J lost 0 bases, and 12 bases lay in between. The CDR3 has 16 amino acids. The CDR3 DNA is TGTGCCAGCAGTGAGGGGCGGCGAAGCTCCTACAATGAGCAGTTCTTC. It yields the protein CASSEGRRSSYNEQFF.

The CDR3 reads CACHKTAIPGELFF. The CDR3 DNA sequence: TGTGCCTGCCATAAGACAGCGATTCCCGGGGAGCTGTTTTTT. This rearrangement joins TRBV30 to TRBJ2-2; weak D call: TRBD1 (5 bases). This CDR3 is 14 amino acids long. V lost 6 bases and J 6 bases, leaving 17 bases between the germline ends. Per germline, CDR1 GTSNPN and CDR2 SVGIG (reference sequence).

The gene calls are TRBV6-5 and TRBJ2-1; 8 bases match TRBD2. Per germline, CDR1 MNHEY and CDR2 SVGAGI. CDR3 length: 16 residues. V dropped 5 bases and J dropped 4; count of bases not matched to a gene: 10. CDR3 in DNA: TGTGCCAGCAGTCGTACTAAGCGGGGGCCATACAATGAGCAGTTCTTC. Protein sequence: CASSRTKRGPYNEQFF.

This chain connects TRBV30 to TRBJ2-4, with D maybe TRBD2 (7 bases). Looked up from germline, CDR1 is GTSNPN and CDR2 is SVGIG (reference sequence). Between the trimmed V and J ends, which lost 1 base and 12 bases, there was a span of 19 bases. The CDR3 has 14 amino acids. The CDR3 sequence is CAWSGGLGGSDQYF. CDR3 DNA: TGTGCCTGGAGTGGTGGACTAGGGGGAAGTGATCAGTACTTC.